This record covers a single TCR beta chain. The CDR3 spans 16 residues. V was clipped by 3 bases and J by 6 bases, with 20 bases between them. Looked up from germline, CDR1 is SEHNR and CDR2 is FQNEAQ (reference sequence). Generated by immunoSEQ multiplex PCR, the TCRdb table keeps only in-frame clones and is missing some. The table has roughly 310,000 clones, roughly 88% seen once. This specimen comes from a study of blood T cell repertoires in COVID-19. About the research overall: The analysed material was cDNA or gDNA that came from T cells, B-cell-depleted T cells, or PBMCs.

The rearrangement joins TRBV7-9 to TRBJ1-1, with a tentative D call TRBD1 (5 bases). Sequencing used peripheral blood. The receptor comes from a woman between 45 and 60 years old with active or convalescent COVID-19. CDR3 DNA sequence: TGTGCCAGCAGCTTTGGTTTTGCGACAGTCGGTCCTGAAGCTTTCTTT. Its protein is CASSFGFATVGPEAFF.